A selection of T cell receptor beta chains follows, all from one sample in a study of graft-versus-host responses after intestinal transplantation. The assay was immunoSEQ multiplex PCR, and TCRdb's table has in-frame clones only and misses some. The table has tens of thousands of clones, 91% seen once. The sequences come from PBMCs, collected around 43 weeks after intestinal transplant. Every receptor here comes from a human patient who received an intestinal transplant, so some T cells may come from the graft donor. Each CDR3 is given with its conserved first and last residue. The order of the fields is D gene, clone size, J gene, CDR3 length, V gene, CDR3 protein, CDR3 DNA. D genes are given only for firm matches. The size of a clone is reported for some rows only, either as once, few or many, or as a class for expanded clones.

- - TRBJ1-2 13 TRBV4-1 CASSQDWGGGYTF TGCGCCAGCAGCCAAGATTGGGGAGGTGGCTACACCTTC
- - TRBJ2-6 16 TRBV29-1 CSVEGKGGSGANVLTF TGCAGCGTTGAAGGGAAGGGGGGCTCTGGGGCCAACGTCCTGACTTTC
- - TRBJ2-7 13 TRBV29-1 CSVEDPEGYEQYF TGCAGCGTTGAAGATCCCGAAGGCTACGAGCAGTACTTC
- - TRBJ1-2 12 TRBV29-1 CSVFWAEFGYTF TGCAGCGTTTTTTGGGCAGAATTTGGCTACACCTTC
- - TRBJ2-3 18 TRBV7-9 CASSLGIFGDCVFDTQYF TGTGCCAGCAGCTTAGGGATTTTCGGGGACTGCGTGTTCGATACGCAGTATTTT
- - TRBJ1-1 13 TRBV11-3 CASSFSGTTEAFF TGTGCCAGCAGCTTCTCCGGGACCACTGAAGCTTTCTTT
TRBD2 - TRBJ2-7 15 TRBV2 CASSVVRGNTNEQYF TGTGCCAGCAGTGTGGTGCGGGGGAATACTAACGAGCAGTACTTC
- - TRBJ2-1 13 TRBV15 CATSLGLLNEQFF TGTGCCACCAGCTTAGGACTCCTCAATGAGCAGTTCTTC
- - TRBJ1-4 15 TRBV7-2 CASSGGAGSNEKLFF TGTGCCAGCAGCGGGGGCGCGGGATCTAATGAAAAACTGTTTTTT
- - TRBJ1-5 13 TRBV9 CASSVSGSQPQHF TGTGCCAGCAGCGTCTCAGGGAGCCAGCCCCAGCATTTT
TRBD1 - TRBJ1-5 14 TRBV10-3 CASGTGGTNQPQHF TGTGCCAGCGGGACAGGGGGAACCAATCAGCCCCAGCATTTT
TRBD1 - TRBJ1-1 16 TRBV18 CASSPFPGQVNTEAFF TGTGCCAGCTCACCGTTTCCGGGACAGGTGAACACTGAAGCTTTCTTT
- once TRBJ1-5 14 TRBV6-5 CASSSRPDGQPQHF TGTGCCAGCAGTAGTCGCCCAGACGGTCAGCCCCAGCATTTT
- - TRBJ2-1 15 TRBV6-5 CASSYSTLGNNEQFF TGTGCCAGCAGTTACTCTACTCTGGGCAACAATGAGCAGTTCTTC